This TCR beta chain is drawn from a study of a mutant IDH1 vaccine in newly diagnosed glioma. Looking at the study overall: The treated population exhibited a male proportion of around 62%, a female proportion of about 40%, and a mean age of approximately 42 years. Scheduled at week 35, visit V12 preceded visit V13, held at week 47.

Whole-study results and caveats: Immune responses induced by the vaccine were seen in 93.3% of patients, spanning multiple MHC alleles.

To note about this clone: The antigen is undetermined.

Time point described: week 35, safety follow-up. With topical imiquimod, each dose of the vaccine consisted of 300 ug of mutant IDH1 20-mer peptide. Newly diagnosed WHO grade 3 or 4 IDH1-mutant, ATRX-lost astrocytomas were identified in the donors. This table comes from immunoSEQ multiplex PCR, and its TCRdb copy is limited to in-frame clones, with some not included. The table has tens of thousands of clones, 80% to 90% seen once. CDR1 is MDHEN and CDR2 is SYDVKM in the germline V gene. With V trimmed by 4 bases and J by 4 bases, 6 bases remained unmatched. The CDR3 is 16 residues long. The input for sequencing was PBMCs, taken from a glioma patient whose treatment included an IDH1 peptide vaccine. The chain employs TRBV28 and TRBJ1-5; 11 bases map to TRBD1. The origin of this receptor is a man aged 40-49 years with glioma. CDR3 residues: CASSSAGTGGNQPQHF. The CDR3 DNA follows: TGTGCCAGCAGTTCCGCGGGGACAGGGGGGAATCAGCCCCAGCATTTT. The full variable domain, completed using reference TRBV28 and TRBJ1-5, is DVKVTQSSRYLVKRTGEKVFLECVQDMDHENMFWYRQDPGLGLRLIYFSYDVKMKEKGDIPEGYSVSREKKERFSLILESASTNQTSMYLCASSSAGTGGNQPQHFGDGTRLSIL.